These 7 T cell receptor beta chains came from one sample sequenced in a study of regulatory T cells in long-lasting Graves disease. Time point meaning: persistent/refractory GD, antithyroid drugs over 5 years with positive TRAb. PBMC RNA was the source of the TCR library. Through Arm-PCR of CDR3 regions and iRepertoire HTBI primers, TCR beta libraries were built. TCRdb reprocessed the multiplex PCR reads with MiXCR, giving one entry per CDR3 protein. The sample carries roughly 430,000 distinct CDR3 sequences, 21% recorded once. The sample was peripheral blood mononuclear cells (PBMCs), taken when the disease was refractory, from a patient treated with antithyroid drugs. The receptors were gathered from a female donor with Graves disease.

This clonotype was counted ten times or more. The V call is TRBV12-3 or TRBV12-4, the J call TRBJ2-5; 12 bases align to TRBD2. The CDR3 is 17 residues long. Trimming at V came to 8 bases and at J to 1 base, leaving 11 bases not matched to a gene. The CDR3 sequence: CASGSPPGLAGQETQYF. CDR3 DNA sequence: TGTGCCAGCGGTTCACCACCGGGACTAGCGGGCCAAGAGACCCAGTACTTC.

The V gene is TRBV12-3 or TRBV12-4, the J gene TRBJ2-3, with TRBD2 as a possible D gene (5 bases). This CDR3 is 13 amino acids long. Trimming pared 3 bases from V and 4 bases from J, leaving 8 bases between. The CDR3 coding sequence is TGTGCCAGCAGTTTCGAGGGCCCAGATACGCAGTATTTT. Translated: CASSFEGPDTQYF.

This clonotype has just a few counts. This rearrangement joins TRBV28 to TRBJ1-3, with D possibly being TRBD1 (5 bases). CDR3 length equals 13 residues. The germline V and J ends were trimmed by 2 bases and 6 bases, with 8 bases remaining between them. Germline lookup yields CDR1 MDHEN and CDR2 SYDVKM. As DNA, the CDR3 is TGTGCCAGCAGTTTAGGCAGGGCAAACACCATATATTTT. Its translation is CASSLGRANTIYF.

This clonotype was observed at least ten times. The V and J genes are TRBV6-1 and TRBJ2-5, with 7 nucleotides matching TRBD1. V dropped 5 bases and J dropped 4; count of bases not matched to a gene: 4. CDR1 is MNHNS, CDR2 SASEGT, per germline. CDR3 length: 13 amino acids. The CDR3 sequence: CASSMDRPETQYF. For the CDR3, the DNA is TGTGCCAGCAGTATGGACAGGCCAGAGACCCAGTACTTC.

There are a few counts of this clonotype. This rearrangement joins TRBV11-1 to TRBJ2-2; 9 bases map to TRBD2. The V gene's germline CDR1 is SGHAT and CDR2 FQDESV (reference sequence). This CDR3 region has 18 residues. V was clipped by 0 bases and J by 5 bases; unmatched bases: 10. CDR3 sequence (DNA): TGTGCCAGCAGCTTAGCGCTAATTAGCGGGAGTGCGACCGGGGAGCTGTTTTTT. Protein: CASSLALISGSATGELFF.

This clonotype was found many times. The genes are TRBV2 and TRBJ1-1, with D possibly being TRBD1 (6 bases). CDR1 is SNHLY, CDR2 FYNNEI, per germline. The CDR3 is 13 amino acids. Trimming removed 1 base at V and 9 bases at J, with 12 bases between. CDR3 amino acids: CASSEGDRRQAFF. The CDR3 nucleotides are TGTGCCAGCAGTGAAGGCGACAGGCGTCAAGCTTTCTTT.

The rearrangement joins TRBV6-1 to TRBJ1-5; D unclear. Trimming took 0 bases from V and 3 from J, leaving 9 bases between them. CDR1 is MNHNS, CDR2 SASEGT, per germline. The CDR3 sequence is 15 residues long. The CDR3: CASSEAPSPNQPQHF. For the CDR3, the DNA is TGTGCCAGCAGTGAAGCCCCGAGTCCCAATCAGCCCCAGCATTTT.